The text below deals with one T cell receptor beta chain. These data come from a study of blood T cell repertoires in COVID-19. As for the study in general: Spain, Italy and the United States supplied samples that represented acute and convalescent COVID-19. Sample material is recorded as cDNA or gDNA derived from T cells, B-cell-depleted T cells, or PBMCs.

Libraries were prepared by immunoSEQ multiplex PCR; TCRdb keeps only in-frame clonotypes and omits some of them. This table holds 350,000 or so clones, 90% found once. V dropped 6 bases and J dropped 0; count of bases not matched to a gene: 8. In germline, CDR1 is MDHEN, CDR2 SYDVKM. This CDR3 has 17 amino acids. This TCR came from a man between 18 and 29 years old with active or convalescent COVID-19. The J gene is TRBJ1-4, the V gene TRBV28; TRBD1 aligns across 9 bases. The specimen sequenced was peripheral blood. CDR3 in amino acids: CASSPPGQGATNEKLFF. CDR3 nucleotide sequence: TGTGCCAGCAGCCCTCCGGGACAGGGCGCAACTAATGAAAAACTGTTTTTT.